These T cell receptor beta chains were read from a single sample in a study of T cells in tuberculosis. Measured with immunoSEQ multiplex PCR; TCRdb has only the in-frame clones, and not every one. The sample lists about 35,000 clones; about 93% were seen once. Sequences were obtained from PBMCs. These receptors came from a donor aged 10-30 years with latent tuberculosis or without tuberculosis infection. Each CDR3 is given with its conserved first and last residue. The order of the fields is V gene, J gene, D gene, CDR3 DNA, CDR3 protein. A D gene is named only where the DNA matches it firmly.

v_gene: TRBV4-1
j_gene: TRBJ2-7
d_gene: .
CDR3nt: TGCGCCAGCAGCCAAGATCTCGAGGGCACCTACGAGCAGTACTTC
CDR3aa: CASSQDLEGTYEQYF

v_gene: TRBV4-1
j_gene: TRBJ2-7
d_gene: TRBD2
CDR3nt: TGCGCCAGCAGCCGGGGGACTAGCGGGGGGATCGCCTACGAGCAGTACTTC
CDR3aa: CASSRGTSGGIAYEQYF

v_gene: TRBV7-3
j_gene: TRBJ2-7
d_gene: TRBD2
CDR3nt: TGTGCCAGCAGCCCTCTAGCGGGGGGGCCGTTGTACGAGCAGTACTTC
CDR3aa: CASSPLAGGPLYEQYF

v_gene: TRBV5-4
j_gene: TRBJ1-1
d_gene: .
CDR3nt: TGTGCCAGCAGCTTGGATTGGCAGATCGCTGAAGCTTTCTTT
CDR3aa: CASSLDWQIAEAFF

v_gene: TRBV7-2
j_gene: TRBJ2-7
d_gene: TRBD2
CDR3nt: TGTGCCAGCAGCTCACTAGCGGGGGTTCGGTACGAGCAGTACTTC
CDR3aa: CASSSLAGVRYEQYF

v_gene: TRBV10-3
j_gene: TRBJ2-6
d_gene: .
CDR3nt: TGTGCCATCAGTGGTACTGGGGCCAACGTCCTGACTTTC
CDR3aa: CAISGTGANVLTF

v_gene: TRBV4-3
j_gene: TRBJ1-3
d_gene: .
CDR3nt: TGCGCCAGCAGCCCGACCTCACAGGGTGCTGGAAACACCATATATTTT
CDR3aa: CASSPTSQGAGNTIYF

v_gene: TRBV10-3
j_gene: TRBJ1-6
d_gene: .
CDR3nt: TGTGCCACTTTACCGGAGGGACGGTATAATTCACCCCTCCACTTT
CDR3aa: CATLPEGRYNSPLHF

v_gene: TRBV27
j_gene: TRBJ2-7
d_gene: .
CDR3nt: TGTGCCAGCAGTCCATCTCAGGGGAGAGAGCAGTACTTC
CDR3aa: CASSPSQGREQYF

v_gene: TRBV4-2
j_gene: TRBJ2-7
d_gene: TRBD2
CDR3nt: TGTGCCAGCAGCCAAGAGCGTGGGACTAGCGGGGGCCCCGCGGTCCGGTACTTC
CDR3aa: CASSQERGTSGGPAVRYF

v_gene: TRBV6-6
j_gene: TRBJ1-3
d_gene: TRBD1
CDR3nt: TGTGCCAGCACCCCCTGGGGACAGGGTCGAGACACCATATATTTT
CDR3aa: CASTPWGQGRDTIYF

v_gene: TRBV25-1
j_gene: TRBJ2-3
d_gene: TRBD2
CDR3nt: TGTGCCAGCAGTGATCCTAGCGGGGAGAGTACAGATACGCAGTATTTT
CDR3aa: CASSDPSGESTDTQYF

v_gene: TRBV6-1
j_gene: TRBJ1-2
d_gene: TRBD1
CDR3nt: TGTGCCAGCAGGCTGACAGGGAGCCTTAACTATGGCTACACCTTC
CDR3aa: CASRLTGSLNYGYTF

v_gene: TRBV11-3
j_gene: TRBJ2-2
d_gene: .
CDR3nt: TGTGCCAGCAGCTTAGAGGTGGGGCCGCACGGGGAGCTGTTTTTT
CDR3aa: CASSLEVGPHGELFF

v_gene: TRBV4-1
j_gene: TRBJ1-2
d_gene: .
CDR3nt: TGCGCCAGCAGCCAAGATTCCCCGGGAGGTAACTATGGCTACACCTTC
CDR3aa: CASSQDSPGGNYGYTF

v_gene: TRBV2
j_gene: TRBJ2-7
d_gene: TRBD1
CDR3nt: TGTGCCAGTACACTCAGAGGGGGCGCGTCTTCCTTCGAGCAGTACTTC
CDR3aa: CASTLRGGASSFEQYF